This T cell receptor beta chain is from a study of blood T cell repertoires in COVID-19. The table came from immunoSEQ multiplex PCR; TCRdb's copy has only in-frame clones and leaves some out. The data contain roughly 180,000 clones, roughly 84% of them singletons. The sequence came from a woman older than 75 with active or convalescent COVID-19. Material for sequencing was peripheral blood.

CDR3: CASRQQGGAGELFF. CDR3 nucleotides: TGTGCCAGCAGACAGCAGGGGGGTGCCGGGGAGCTGTTTTTT. The rearrangement uses TRBV28 and TRBJ2-2; tentatively, D is TRBD1 (7 bases). There are 14 residues in the CDR3. Germline CDR1 MDHEN, CDR2 SYDVKM. The germline V and J ends were trimmed by 6 bases and 6 bases, with 14 bases remaining between them.